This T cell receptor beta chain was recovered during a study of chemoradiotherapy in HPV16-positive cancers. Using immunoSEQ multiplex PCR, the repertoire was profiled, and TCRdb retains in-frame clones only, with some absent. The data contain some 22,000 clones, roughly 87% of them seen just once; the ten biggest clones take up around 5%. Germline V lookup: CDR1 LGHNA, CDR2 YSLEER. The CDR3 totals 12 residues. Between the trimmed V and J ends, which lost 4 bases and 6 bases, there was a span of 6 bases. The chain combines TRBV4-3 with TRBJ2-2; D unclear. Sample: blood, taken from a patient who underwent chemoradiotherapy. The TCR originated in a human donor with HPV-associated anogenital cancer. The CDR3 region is CASSLNAGELFF. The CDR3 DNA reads TGCGCCAGCAGCCTCAACGCCGGGGAGCTGTTTTTT.